This is a list of T cell receptor beta chains from one sample in a study of blood T cell repertoires in COVID-19. Assay used: immunoSEQ multiplex PCR; TCRdb lists only in-frame clones, some missing. The data contain about 180,000 clones, roughly 81% of them seen just once; the ten biggest clones take up around 11%. The sequenced sample was peripheral blood. The origin of the receptors is a woman older than 75 with COVID-19, enrolled during active disease. Each CDR3 is given with its conserved first and last residue. Fields, in order: J gene, clone size, V gene, D gene, CDR3 DNA, CDR3 protein. D genes are given only for firm matches. Size is omitted from some rows. Given values are once, few, many or a class for expanded clones.

TRBJ1-3,.,TRBV9,.,TGTGCCAGCAGCGATAAACAGGGACCTGCGGGAAACACCATATATTTT,CASSDKQGPAGNTIYF
TRBJ2-7,.,TRBV6-2/TRBV6-3,TRBD1,TGTGCCAGCAGTTCCCGGGACAGGGGCTACGAGCAGTACTTC,CASSSRDRGYEQYF
TRBJ2-1,.,TRBV7-9,TRBD2,TGTGCCAGCAACCCGGGGGGGGAGCAGTTCTTC,CASNPGGEQFF
TRBJ2-7,.,TRBV11-1,TRBD2,TGTGCCAGCAGCCCAGCCCCAAGCGGGAGCCCCTACGAGCAGTACTTC,CASSPAPSGSPYEQYF
TRBJ2-2,.,TRBV6-6,TRBD1,TGTGCCAGCAGTTACGGGCAGGGGGCGACCGGGGAGCTGTTTTTT,CASSYGQGATGELFF
TRBJ1-2,once,TRBV5-1,TRBD1,TGCGCCAGCAGCTTGGATGACAGGGGACCTGGGAACTTC,CASSLDDRGPGNF
TRBJ2-5,.,TRBV5-1,TRBD2,TGCGCCAGCAGCTTGGGTTGGACTAGCGGGAGGGCCCAGGAAGAGACCCAGTACTTC,CASSLGWTSGRAQEETQYF
TRBJ2-1,.,TRBV10-3,TRBD1,TGTGCCATCAGTGAGTCAGGGACAGGGATTCGCGAGCAGTTCTTC,CAISESGTGIREQFF
TRBJ2-7,.,TRBV11-2,TRBD2,TGTGCCAGCAGCTTCTCACTAGCGGGAAACTACGAGCAGTACTTC,CASSFSLAGNYEQYF
TRBJ2-1,.,TRBV5-4,TRBD2,TGTGCCAGCAGCTTGGCCTGGCCTCTAGCGGGGACGTACAATGAGCAGTTCTTC,CASSLAWPLAGTYNEQFF
TRBJ1-2,.,TRBV5-8,TRBD1,TGTGCCAGCAGCTTGGTAGCGCCAGGGGGCTTTGGAGGCTACACCTTC,CASSLVAPGGFGGYTF
TRBJ2-3,.,TRBV28,TRBD2,TGTGCCAGCAGTCGGACTAGCGGGAGAGGGGGCACAGATACGCAGTATTTT,CASSRTSGRGGTDTQYF
TRBJ2-2,.,TRBV3-1/TRBV3-2,.,TGTGCCAGCAGCCAAGCCAGCAGGGCCGGGGAGCTGTTTTTT,CASSQASRAGELFF
TRBJ2-1,.,TRBV7-2,TRBD2,TGTGCCAGCAGCTTGGCGGGAGGGCCCTACAATGAGCAGTTCTTC,CASSLAGGPYNEQFF
TRBJ2-3,.,TRBV4-1,.,TGCGCCAGCAGCCAAGGGGGGCTAGATACGCAGTATTTT,CASSQGGLDTQYF